The 4 T cell receptor beta chains below come from one sample, sequenced in a study of CD8 T cells in Susac syndrome. The RNA, 0.5 to 1 ug, was put through reverse transcription using random hexamers. Each CDR3 protein is one row after TCRdb ran MiXCR on the immunoSEQ multiplex PCR reads. The data contain under 110,000 distinct CDR3 sequences, approximately 94% of them seen just once; the ten biggest clones take up over 0.4%. The sequencing input was CD8+ T cells from PBMCs. These receptor sequences come from a human donor with Susac syndrome.

The chain carries TRBV6-2 or TRBV6-3 and TRBJ2-7, with 7 bases that match TRBD1. V shed 6 bases, J shed 3 bases, and the junction held 8 bases outside the gene matches. Germline V CDR1 and CDR2: MNHEY, SVGEGT. This CDR3 has 14 residues. CDR3: CASSLRAGGYEQYF. The CDR3 DNA sequence: TGTGCCAGCAGCCTCCGGGCAGGGGGCTACGAGCAGTACTTC.

CDR3 amino acids: CASSLQGFGETQYF. CDR3 sequence (DNA): TGTGCCAGCAGCCTACAGGGGTTCGGAGAGACCCAGTACTTC. The chain carries TRBV14 and TRBJ2-5, with TRBD1 matching 7 bases. The CDR3 is 14 amino acids. The V gene's germline CDR1 is SGHDN and CDR2 FVKESK. V was clipped by 4 bases and J by 4 bases; unmatched bases: 6.

The genes are TRBV12-3 or TRBV12-4 and TRBJ2-7; D remains unclear. The CDR3 is made up of 15 amino acids. Trimming took off 0 bases at V and 2 bases at J, with 11 bases between the two ends. In DNA form, the CDR3 reads TGTGCCAGCAGTTTAGCGCCCAGGATTACCTACGAGCAGTACTTC. Protein sequence: CASSLAPRITYEQYF.

Here the CDR3 reads CASSLQGATQYF. DNA of the CDR3: TGTGCCAGCAGTCTCCAGGGAGCTACGCAGTATTTT. The rearrangement links TRBV12-3 or TRBV12-4 to TRBJ2-3; D is tentatively TRBD1 or TRBD2 (5 bases each). V gave up 5 bases and J gave up 8 bases, with 11 bases separating them. The CDR3 has 12 amino acids.